These T cell receptor beta chains were read from a single sample in a study of STAT3 mutations in large granular lymphocyte leukemia. Here immunoSEQ multiplex PCR was the method, and the copy in TCRdb shows in-frame clones only, minus some. The sample contains around 10,000 clones, approximately 90% of which appear only once. Specimen: peripheral blood mononuclear cells. All receptors come from a man in his fifties or sixties with T-cell large granular lymphocyte leukemia. Some clones in this sample may be carry-over from other donors' samples. CDR3s include the opening cysteine and the closing phenylalanine or tryptophan. The D gene is left open where the match is weak. Size is stated for part of the rows, as once, few or many counts, or as a class when the clone is expanded.

>.|.|TRBJ2-7|TRBV27
CASSLGLVPNEQYF
TGTGCCAGCAGTTTAGGTCTAGTTCCTAACGAGCAGTACTTC
>.|TRBD1|TRBJ2-7|TRBV7-3
CASSLDRVGEQYF
TGTGCCAGCAGTTTGGACAGGGTAGGCGAGCAGTACTTC
>.|.|TRBJ1-5|TRBV5-6
CASSPPDGGPQHF
TGTGCCAGCAGCCCACCGGACGGGGGGCCCCAGCATTTT
>once|.|TRBJ2-3|TRBV5-1
CASSLGLGDTQYF
TGCGCCAGCAGCTTGGGACTAGGAGATACGCAGTATTTT
>.|TRBD2|TRBJ2-7|TRBV30
CAWSVAGGAEQYF
TGTGCCTGGAGTGTGGCGGGAGGAGCCGAGCAGTACTTC
>.|.|TRBJ1-5|TRBV29-1
CSVGRGSNQPQHF
TGCAGCGTTGGGAGGGGTAGCAATCAGCCCCAGCATTTT
>.|.|TRBJ2-7|TRBV7-9
CASSLWAGPFSYEQYF
TGTGCCAGCAGCTTATGGGCCGGACCCTTCTCCTACGAGCAGTACTTC
>.|TRBD1|TRBJ2-1|TRBV9
CASSVEGAAVEQFF
TGTGCCAGCAGCGTAGAGGGGGCGGCAGTTGAGCAGTTCTTC
>once|.|TRBJ1-1|TRBV5-4
CASSLGAGRVLNTEAFF
TGTGCCAGCAGCCTGGGTGCGGGAAGGGTCCTAAACACTGAAGCTTTCTTT
>once|.|TRBJ2-7|TRBV27
CASKPGWSYEQYF
TGTGCCAGCAAACCGGGCTGGTCCTACGAGCAGTACTTC
>.|TRBD1|TRBJ1-6|TRBV18
CASSPMTGVRNSPLHF
TGTGCCAGCTCACCCATGACAGGGGTGAGGAATTCACCCCTCCACTTT
>.|.|TRBJ2-7|TRBV18
CASSQRTSIYEQYF
TGTGCCAGCTCCCAAAGGACAAGCATCTACGAGCAGTACTTC
>.|TRBD1|TRBJ2-7|TRBV6-6
CASSNRGAYEQYF
TGTGCCAGCAGCAACAGGGGCGCCTACGAGCAGTACTTC
>.|.|TRBJ1-6|TRBV11-2
CASSSTRGGSSPLHF
TGTGCCAGCAGCTCGACACGCGGGGGCAGTTCACCCCTCCACTTT
>.|.|TRBJ2-7|TRBV28
CASSSEGRYEQYF
TGTGCCAGCAGTTCTGAGGGGCGCTACGAGCAGTACTTC
>.|.|TRBJ1-2|TRBV5-4
CASSFQGRRGYTF
TGTGCCAGCAGCTTCCAGGGGCGCCGGGGCTACACCTTC
>.|.|TRBJ2-7|TRBV4-2
CASSRDIGHYEQYF
TGTGCCAGCAGTCGAGACATCGGCCACTACGAGCAGTACTTC
>.|.|TRBJ2-4|TRBV18
CASSPAGKNIQYF
TGTGCCAGCTCACCAGCAGGAAAAAACATTCAGTACTTC
>.|.|TRBJ2-3|TRBV5-1
CASSSQLSSDTQYF
TGCGCCAGCAGCTCCCAATTATCATCAGATACGCAGTATTTT
>.|.|TRBJ2-7|TRBV29-1
CSVEWANEQYF
TGCAGCGTTGAGTGGGCGAACGAGCAGTACTTC
>.|.|TRBJ2-7|TRBV14
CASSQVWGEQYF
TGTGCCAGCAGCCAAGTGTGGGGCGAGCAGTACTTC
>.|.|TRBJ2-7|TRBV5-1
CASSLGGSGGYEQYF
TGCGCCAGCAGCTTGGGAGGCAGCGGCGGCTACGAGCAGTACTTC
>.|.|TRBJ2-5|TRBV7-9
CASSLRQGPETQYF
TGTGCCAGCAGCTTACGCCAGGGACCCGAGACCCAGTACTTC
>.|TRBD2|TRBJ2-7|TRBV7-6
CASSEDGTRGEQYF
TGTGCCAGCAGCGAGGACGGGACTAGAGGCGAGCAGTACTTC
>.|.|TRBJ2-5|TRBV9
CASSVGLLETQYF
TGTGCCAGCAGCGTAGGACTACTAGAGACCCAGTACTTC
>once|TRBD1|TRBJ1-4|TRBV7-9
CASSSDRAAGNEKLFF
TGTGCCAGCAGCTCAGACAGGGCCGCAGGAAATGAAAAACTGTTTTTT
>.|.|TRBJ1-5|TRBV7-9
CASSSPGPQDNQPQHF
TGTGCCAGCAGCTCGCCGGGACCTCAGGACAATCAGCCCCAGCATTTT
>.|TRBD2|TRBJ2-7|TRBV18
CASSPLLAGAIGEQYF
TGTGCCAGCTCACCTTTACTAGCGGGAGCCATTGGGGAGCAGTACTTC
>.|.|TRBJ1-5|TRBV6-1
CASIGDSNQPQHF
TGTGCCAGCATCGGTGATAGCAATCAGCCCCAGCATTTT
>.|.|TRBJ1-2|TRBV28
CASSLRLYGYTF
TGTGCCAGCAGCCTCCGCCTGTATGGCTACACCTTC
>.|.|TRBJ2-3|TRBV4-3
CASSEGGRGTDTQYF
TGCGCCAGCAGTGAGGGGGGCAGGGGCACAGATACGCAGTATTTT
>.|.|TRBJ1-2|TRBV5-4
CASSLDRNYGYTF
TGTGCCAGCAGCTTAGACAGGAACTATGGCTACACCTTC
>few|.|TRBJ2-7|TRBV5-1
CASSLARVFHEQYF
TGCGCCAGCAGCTTGGCTCGGGTCTTCCACGAGCAGTACTTC